This T cell receptor beta chain is from a study of OX40 agonist ivuxolimab in advanced cancers. About the research overall: Ivuxolimab, which patients received intravenously every 2 weeks, was dosed at 0.01 to 10 mg/kg. Partial responses were seen in three patients, one with hepatocellular carcinoma and two with cutaneous melanoma.

Assay: immunoSEQ multiplex PCR; the TCRdb copy retains only in-frame clones and omits some. Of about 75,000 clones listed, 86% are singletons. With 1 base removed from V and 1 base from J, the gap between germline ends came to 16 bases. Germline V lookup: CDR1 SGHVS, CDR2 FNYEAQ. The CDR3 is made up of 17 amino acids. The material sequenced was CD4+ or CD8+ T cells sorted from blood, taken in a trial of the OX40 agonist ivuxolimab. This receptor was identified in an adult with an advanced solid tumor such as melanoma, head and neck, liver or kidney cancer. The V call is TRBV7-6, the J call TRBJ2-5; the D gene is possibly TRBD1 (6 bases). CDR3 loop: CASSLEIQGASQETQYF. In nucleotides, the CDR3 is TGTGCCAGCAGCTTAGAGATACAGGGTGCCTCCCAAGAGACCCAGTACTTC. Complete variable domain (other parts from reference TRBV7-6 and TRBJ2-5): GAGVSQSPRYKVTKRGQDVALRCDPISGHVSLYWYRQALGQGPEFLTYFNYEAQQDKSGLPNDRFSAERPEGSISTLTIQRTEQRDSAMYRCASSLEIQGASQETQYFGPGTRLLVL.